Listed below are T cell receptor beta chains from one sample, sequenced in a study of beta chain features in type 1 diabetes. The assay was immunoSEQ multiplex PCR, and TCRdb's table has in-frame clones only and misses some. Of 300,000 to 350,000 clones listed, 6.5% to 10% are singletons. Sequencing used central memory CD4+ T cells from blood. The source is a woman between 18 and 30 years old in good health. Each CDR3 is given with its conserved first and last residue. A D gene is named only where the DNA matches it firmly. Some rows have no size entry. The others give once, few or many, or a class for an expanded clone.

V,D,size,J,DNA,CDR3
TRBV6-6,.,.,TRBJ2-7,TGTGCCAGCACCAGCGGGTACGAGCAGTACTTC,CASTSGYEQYF
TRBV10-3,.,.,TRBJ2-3,TGTGCCATCAGTGGAGGACGAGATGCAGATACGCAGTATTTT,CAISGGRDADTQYF
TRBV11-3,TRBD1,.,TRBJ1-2,TGTGCCAGCAGCTCTAGAGGGACAGGGAGAGCCGGCTACACCTTC,CASSSRGTGRAGYTF
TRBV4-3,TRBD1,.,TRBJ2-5,TGCGCCAGCAGCCAAGGACAGGGGGCAGCCGGGGAGACCCAGTACTTC,CASSQGQGAAGETQYF
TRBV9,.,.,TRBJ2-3,TGTGCCAGCAATCGCCTTCGGTCAGATACGCAGTATTTT,CASNRLRSDTQYF
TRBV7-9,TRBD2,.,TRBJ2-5,TGTGCCAGCAGCCCCATTCTAGCGGGAGGGCAAGAGACCCAGTACTTC,CASSPILAGGQETQYF
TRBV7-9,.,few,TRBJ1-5,TGTGCCAGCAGCTTGACAGTGAATCAGCCCCAGCATTTT,CASSLTVNQPQHF
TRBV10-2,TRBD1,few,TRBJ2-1,TGCGCCAGCAGTGAGGGACAGGGCTACAATGAGCAGTTCTTC,CASSEGQGYNEQFF
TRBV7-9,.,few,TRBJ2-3,TGTGCCAGCAGCTTAGTTCTCGTAGATACGCAGTATTTT,CASSLVLVDTQYF
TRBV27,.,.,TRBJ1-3,TGTGCCAGCAGTTTACGGGGCTCTGGAAACACCATATATTTT,CASSLRGSGNTIYF
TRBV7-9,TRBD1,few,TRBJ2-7,TGTGCCAGCAGCTCAGGGGACAGGGGGAACGAGCAGTACTTC,CASSSGDRGNEQYF
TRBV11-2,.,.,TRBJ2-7,TGTGCCAGCAGCTCAAATCCGGGACTCTCCTACGAGCAGTACTTC,CASSSNPGLSYEQYF
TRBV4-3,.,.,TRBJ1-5,TGCGCCAGCAGCCAATACACCGAAAGCAATCAGCCCCAGCATTTT,CASSQYTESNQPQHF
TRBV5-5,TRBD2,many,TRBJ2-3,TGTGCCAGCAGCTTGACTAGCGGATACACAGATACGCAGTATTTT,CASSLTSGYTDTQYF
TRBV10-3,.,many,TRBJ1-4,TGTGCCATCAGTGACCCGACAGGTTCCCTTAATGAAAAACTGTTTTTT,CAISDPTGSLNEKLFF